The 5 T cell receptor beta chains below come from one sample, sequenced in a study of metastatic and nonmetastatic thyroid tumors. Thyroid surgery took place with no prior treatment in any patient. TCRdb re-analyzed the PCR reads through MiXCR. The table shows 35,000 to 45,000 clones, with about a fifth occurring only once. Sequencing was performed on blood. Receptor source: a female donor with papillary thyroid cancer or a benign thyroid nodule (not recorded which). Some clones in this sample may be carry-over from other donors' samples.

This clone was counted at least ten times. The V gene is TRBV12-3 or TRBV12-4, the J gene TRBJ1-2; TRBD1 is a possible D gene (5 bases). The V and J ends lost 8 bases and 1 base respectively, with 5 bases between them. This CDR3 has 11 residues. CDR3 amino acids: CASQGNYGYTF. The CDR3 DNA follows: TGTGCCAGCCAGGGTAACTATGGCTACACCTTC.

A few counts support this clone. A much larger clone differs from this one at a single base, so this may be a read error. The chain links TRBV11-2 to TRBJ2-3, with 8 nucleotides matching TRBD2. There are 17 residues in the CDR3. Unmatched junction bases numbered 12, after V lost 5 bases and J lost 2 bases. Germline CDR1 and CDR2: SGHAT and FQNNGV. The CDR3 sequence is CASSVNAGGPPTDTQYF. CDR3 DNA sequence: TGTGCCAGCAGCGTGAATGCGGGGGGTCCCCCCACAGATACGCAGTATTTT.

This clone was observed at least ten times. Here the CDR3 reads CASSLTGGNTIYF. The CDR3, as DNA: TGCGCCAGCAGCTTGACAGGGGGAAACACCATATATTTT. The rearrangement joins TRBV5-1 to TRBJ1-3; possibly TRBD1 for D (6 bases). This CDR3 comprises 13 residues. Looked up from germline, CDR1 is SGHRS and CDR2 is YFSETQ. The ends were cut back, 1 base at V and 4 bases at J, with 6 bases in the middle. The full variable domain, in which reference TRBV5-1 and TRBJ1-3 provide the parts outside the CDR3, is KAGVTQTPRYLIKTRGQQVTLSCSPISGHRSVSWYQQTPGQGLQFLFEYFSETQRNKGNFPGRFSGRQFSNSRSEMNVSTLELGDSALYLCASSLTGGNTIYFGEGSWLTVV.

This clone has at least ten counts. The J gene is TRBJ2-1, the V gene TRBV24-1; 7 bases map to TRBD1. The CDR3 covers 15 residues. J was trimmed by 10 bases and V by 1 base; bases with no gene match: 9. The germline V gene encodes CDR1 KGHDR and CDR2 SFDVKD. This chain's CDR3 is CATSDFPTGAGEQFF. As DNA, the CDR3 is TGTGCCACCAGTGATTTTCCTACAGGGGCAGGAGAGCAGTTCTTC.

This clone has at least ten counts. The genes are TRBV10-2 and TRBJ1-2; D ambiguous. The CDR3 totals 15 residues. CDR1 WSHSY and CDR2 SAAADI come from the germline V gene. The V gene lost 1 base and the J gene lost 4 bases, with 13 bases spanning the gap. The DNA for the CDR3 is TGCGCCAGCAGTGAGTACGAGGGTATAGGCTATGGCTACACCTTC. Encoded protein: CASSEYEGIGYGYTF.